This entry describes one TCR beta chain. What antigen it recognizes has not been identified. No much larger clone is present one base from it, and per-base qualities are unavailable. This entry belongs to a study of cytomegalovirus exposure and HLA in healthy donors (dated by TCRdb to 2017 to 2019). With respect to the entire study: A later analysis indicated that the 130 or so validation repertoires were generated on the platform also employed for the approximately 700 repertoires of the first cohort. To predict cytomegalovirus infection status, the study combined high-throughput TCR immunosequencing, statistical association of individual TCRs with disease status, and machine learning. The aim of the study was to test whether cataloging public T cell receptors could identify signatures of past pathogen exposure. A separate validation cohort of roughly 120 different subjects was used in addition to the 666-subject first cohort. Overall results and qualifications from the work: In a later analysis, TCRs clustered in the first cohort were found to also tend to co-occur in the 100 to 150 validation repertoires, with 90% to 95% of cluster scores above 0. The study gave a list of over 150 TCR beta chains associated with cytomegalovirus. It was suggested by the authors that the approach could potentially be generalized to other disease states and immunological phenotypes. The validation cohort had no HLA typing available for a later analysis, so co-occurrence within that cohort was assessed over all 130 or so repertoires. The classifier was reported to diagnose cytomegalovirus status with high specificity and sensitivity in both the original cohort and the validation cohort. A few of the identified cytomegalovirus-associated TCR beta chains were confirmed in vitro to be specific for cytomegalovirus antigens. Most TCR sequences were observed very rarely across donors, whereas some public TCRs were present in many individuals.

Separate from the roughly 630-subject first cohort, the validation cohort of over 90 subjects was the group to which the donors belonged. Libraries were made using the immunoSEQ multiplex PCR assay. As for the original processing: A statistical classification framework was developed to diagnose cytomegalovirus status using the catalog of TCR beta chain sequences. Imported from immuneACCESS, the table was reduced by TCRdb to in-frame sequences with V and J called. These copies leave out some clones; in studies compared against another copy, an unresolved V gene accounts for under half, and the cause of the remainder is not known. Clonal size and the V and J genes are those of that table, whereas D and trimming came from the DNA. The sample has approximately 170,000 clones on record, about four fifths of them singletons. Of the sample, roughly 10% is held by the ten largest clones. This receptor was obtained from a young man in good health and CMV-seropositive. Source material: PBMCs.

The sequence in DNA is TGTGCCAGCAGCATGACAGGGTCTAGAACTGAAGCTTTCTTT. Its product reads: CASSMTGSRTEAFF. The chain couples TRBV7-3 to TRBJ1-1, with TRBD1 matching 7 junction bases. Inclusive of the bounding cysteine and phenylalanine, the CDR3 is 14 residues long. Here the CDR3 DNA is all that survives: 42 bases in frame from base 1. The germline V end is reduced by 5 bases and the J end by 5 bases; junction bases left unmatched: 8. CDR1 and CDR2 are read off the germline V gene as SGHTA and FQGTGA.